Given below is one T cell receptor beta chain in context. The data stem from a study of blood T cell repertoires in COVID-19. About the research overall: The cDNA or gDNA used as material had been derived from T cells, B-cell-depleted T cells, or PBMCs.

The CDR3 length is 16 residues. Per germline, CDR1 SEHNR and CDR2 FQNEAQ (reference sequence). V lost 8 bases and J 6 bases, leaving 22 bases between the germline ends. Assay used: immunoSEQ multiplex PCR; TCRdb lists only in-frame clones, some missing. Here the sample spans 100,000 to 150,000 clones, 87% being singletons. This clonotype was obtained from an older woman with acute or convalescent COVID-19. The chain has TRBV7-9 and TRBJ1-4; a possible D gene is TRBD1 (6 bases). The specimen was peripheral blood. In DNA, the CDR3 is TGTGCCAGCTACGTAAGCCGATCCGGGACATATGAAAAACTGTTTTTT. This sequence encodes CASYVSRSGTYEKLFF.